These 26 T cell receptor beta chains share one sample of origin, sequenced in a study of T cell responses to AZD1222 COVID-19 vaccine. TCRdb's table, derived via immunoSEQ multiplex PCR, lists solely in-frame clones and lacks some. The profile shows more than 150,000 clones, approximately 90% of them singletons. The material sequenced was peripheral blood, taken on day 0 of AZD1222 vaccination. Source of these receptors: an adult in good health.

V gene TRBV28 combines with J gene TRBJ1-6, with 8 bases aligning to TRBD1. Germline trimming cut 4 bases from V and 10 bases from J; bases unmatched to any gene: 9. Germline V gene data show CDR1 as MDHEN and CDR2 as SYDVKM. The CDR3 length is 15 residues. The CDR3 DNA follows: TGTGCCAGCAGTTCGCGGACAGGGAAGGGGTCACCCCTCCACTTT. As protein: CASSSRTGKGSPLHF.

The J gene is TRBJ2-7, the V gene TRBV18, with a possible D match to TRBD1 (6 bases). The germline V and J ends were trimmed by 0 bases and 10 bases, with 10 bases remaining between them. There are 12 residues in the CDR3. The germline V gene encodes CDR1 KGHSH and CDR2 LQKENI. For the CDR3, the DNA is TGTGCCAGCTCACCACCACAGGGAGCCCAGTACTTC. Its protein is CASSPPQGAQYF.

The rearrangement links TRBV28 to TRBJ1-5; the D gene is possibly TRBD1 (5 bases). The CDR3 extends over 16 amino acids. The V gene's germline CDR1 is MDHEN and CDR2 SYDVKM. V was clipped by 8 bases and J by 3 bases, with 20 bases between them. CDR3 region: CASRDLKRSNNQPQHF. Here the CDR3 DNA reads TGTGCCAGCCGGGACCTTAAGAGAAGCAACAATCAGCCCCAGCATTTT.

This rearrangement joins TRBV7-9 to TRBJ1-2; 9 bases agree with TRBD1. Germline CDR1 reads SEHNR; CDR2 reads FQNEAQ (reference sequence). CDR3 length equals 14 residues. Trimming cost V 8 bases and J 4 bases; bases outside gene matches: 8. DNA of the CDR3: TGTGCCAGCGGGGGACAGGGAAGGGTCTATGGCTACACCTTC. Translating gives CASGGQGRVYGYTF.

The CDR3 bases are TGTGCCAGCAGCCCTCAGGCCTCTAACTCACCCCTCCACTTT. Residues: CASSPQASNSPLHF. The chain uses TRBV7-9 and TRBJ1-6, with D uncertain. V was pared by 5 bases and J by 10 bases, with 15 bases between. The germline gives CDR1 SEHNR, CDR2 FQNEAQ (reference sequence). This CDR3 region has 14 residues.

The J gene is TRBJ2-7, the V gene TRBV7-2, with 8 bases that match TRBD1. Per germline, CDR1 SGHTA and CDR2 FQGNSA. CDR3 length: 14 residues. J was trimmed by 6 bases and V by 5 bases; bases with no gene match: 9. CDR3: CASSPQGASGEQYF. The CDR3 DNA reads TGTGCCAGCAGCCCCCAGGGGGCGTCGGGCGAGCAGTACTTC.

The genes are TRBV6-6 and TRBJ2-3; possible D gene TRBD2, 5 bases. V was trimmed by 3 bases and J by 3 bases, leaving 16 bases between them. CDR1 and CDR2 from the germline V gene are MNHNY and SVGAGI (reference sequence). CDR3 length: 16 amino acids. For the CDR3, the DNA is TGTGCCAGCAGTTATGGTCGGGGAAGAGGAACAGATACGCAGTATTTT. It is translated as CASSYGRGRGTDTQYF.

The chain combines TRBV3-1 (or the pseudogene TRBV3-2) with TRBJ1-5; TRBD1 aligns across 7 bases. Per the germline V gene, CDR1 is LGHDT and CDR2 is YNNKEL (reference sequence). V trimming: 1 base; J trimming: 5 bases; junction bases outside the gene matches: 8. The CDR3 spans 16 residues. This CDR3 reads CASSQGGPGGHQPQHF. DNA of the CDR3: TGTGCCAGCAGCCAAGGCGGGCCAGGGGGACATCAGCCCCAGCATTTT.

The V call is TRBV15, the J call TRBJ2-5; D is perhaps TRBD1 or TRBD2 (5 bases each). V was pared by 1 base and J by 4 bases, with 10 bases between. Germline V CDR1 and CDR2: LNHNV, YYDKDF (reference sequence). The CDR3 has 14 residues. The CDR3 sequence: CATSRVGERETQYF. CDR3 DNA: TGTGCCACCAGCAGAGTAGGGGAGCGAGAGACCCAGTACTTC.

This chain joins TRBV14 and TRBJ2-7; a possible D gene is TRBD1 (6 bases). The CDR3 totals 16 residues. With 0 bases removed from V and 2 bases from J, the gap between germline ends came to 14 bases. The V gene's germline CDR1 is SGHDN and CDR2 FVKESK. CDR3 DNA: TGTGCCAGCAGCCAAGACTGGCAGGGGTCCACCTACGAGCAGTACTTC. Protein: CASSQDWQGSTYEQYF.

Worth noting for this clone: The junction does not match germline at one end; this may be a read error. V gene TRBV5-8 combines with J gene TRBJ1-4; TRBD1 agrees at 8 bases. This CDR3 has 17 amino acids. The germline V gene has CDR1 SGHTS and CDR2 YDEGEE. The CDR3 here is CASNLDRATKWDEKLFF. In nucleotides, the CDR3 is TGTGCCAGCAACTTGGACAGGGCAACGAAGTGGGATGAAAAACTGTTTTTT.

The chain combines TRBV6-5 with TRBJ2-7; no firm D call. The germline V gene encodes CDR1 MNHEY and CDR2 SVGAGI. There are 14 residues in the CDR3. V was pared by 2 bases and J by 0 bases, with 8 bases between. CDR3 loop: CASSYQYSSYEQYF. CDR3 nucleotides: TGTGCCAGCAGTTACCAATATAGCTCCTACGAGCAGTACTTC.

The rearrangement uses TRBV5-1 and TRBJ1-2; TRBD1 matches 9 bases. Per germline, CDR1 SGHRS and CDR2 YFSETQ. The CDR3 length is 14 residues. With V trimmed by 4 bases and J by 4 bases, 5 bases remained unmatched. CDR3 sequence: CASSTDRGTYGYTF. The CDR3 coding sequence is TGCGCCAGCAGCACGGACAGGGGAACCTATGGCTACACCTTC.

V gene TRBV19 combines with J gene TRBJ2-1, with D perhaps being TRBD1 or TRBD2 (6 bases each). V was trimmed by 5 bases and J by 9 bases, leaving 20 bases between them. The CDR3 runs to 15 residues. Germline assignment: CDR1 LNHDA and CDR2 SQIVND (reference sequence). CDR3 nucleotides: TGTGCCAGTAGTCCAAGGGCGGGGCAAGGGGGTGAGCAGTTCTTC. Residues: CASSPRAGQGGEQFF.

This clone was picked up one time. This chain joins TRBV7-2 and TRBJ2-5; 8 bases are shared with TRBD2. This CDR3 is built from 14 residues. V lost 3 bases and J lost 5; bases outside the gene matches: 5. Germline CDR1 and CDR2: SGHTA and FQGNSA. DNA for the CDR3: TGTGCCAGCAGCTTTCCGGGGGGGCGCGAGACCCAGTACTTC. Translated: CASSFPGGRETQYF.

The rearrangement joins TRBV3-1 (or the pseudogene TRBV3-2) to TRBJ2-5; D remains ambiguous. The V end was cut by 0 bases, the J end by 2 bases, with 4 bases between. This CDR3 contains 13 residues. Germline V lookup: CDR1 LGHDT, CDR2 YNNKEL (reference sequence). For the CDR3, the DNA is TGTGCCAGCAGCCAAGACTATCAAGAGACCCAGTACTTC. This gives the protein CASSQDYQETQYF.

The chain is built from TRBV7-3 and TRBJ1-1; TRBD1 matches 8 bases. V trimming: 5 bases; J trimming: 5 bases; junction bases outside the gene matches: 13. The CDR3 extends over 16 amino acids. Germline loops: CDR1 SGHTA, CDR2 FQGTGA. The CDR3 loop reads CASSLHPQGASTEAFF. For the CDR3, the DNA is TGTGCCAGCAGCCTGCATCCGCAGGGGGCTTCGACTGAAGCTTTCTTT.

In this sample, this clone turned up once. J is TRBJ1-4 and V is TRBV27, with unresolved D. Germline lookup yields CDR1 MNHEY and CDR2 SMNVEV (reference sequence). The CDR3 has 17 amino acids. Trimming cost V 0 bases and J 8 bases, with 19 bases left between them. The DNA of the CDR3 is TGTGCCAGCAGTTTATCCCCCGGCGGCGTACTAGGGGAAAAACTGTTTTTT. Protein sequence: CASSLSPGGVLGEKLFF.

The chain joins TRBV11-2 to TRBJ1-1, with D uncertain. This CDR3 is 14 amino acids long. Germline CDR1 is SGHAT and CDR2 is FQNNGV. V was pared by 0 bases and J by 1 base, with 6 bases between. CDR3 bases: TGTGCCAGCAGCTTAGATGGGCCGAACACTGAAGCTTTCTTT. Protein sequence: CASSLDGPNTEAFF. Drawing the rest from reference TRBV11-2 and TRBJ1-1, the complete variable domain is EAGVAQSPRYKIIEKRQSVAFWCNPISGHATLYWYQQILGQGPKLLIQFQNNGVVDDSQLPKDRFSAERLKGVDSTLKIQPAKLEDSAVYLCASSLDGPNTEAFFGQGTRLTVV.

The J gene is TRBJ1-2, the V gene TRBV4-1, with D uncertain. CDR1 and CDR2 (germline): MGHRA, YSYEKL. This CDR3 is built from 15 residues. V lost 0 bases and J 4 bases, leaving 12 bases between the germline ends. The CDR3 sequence: CASSQESALGYGYTF. The CDR3 DNA reads as TGCGCCAGCAGCCAAGAGTCCGCGTTGGGCTATGGCTACACCTTC.

The chain combines TRBV27 with TRBJ2-1; D not certain. CDR1 is MNHEY, CDR2 SMNVEV, per germline (reference sequence). Between the trimmed V and J ends, which lost 2 bases and 0 bases, there was a span of 11 bases. The CDR3 spans 16 residues. The CDR3 sequence is CASSLEEPSSYNEQFF. In DNA, the CDR3 is TGTGCCAGCAGTTTAGAGGAGCCGAGCTCCTACAATGAGCAGTTCTTC.

There are a few counts of this clone. As DNA, the CDR3 is TGCGCCAGCAGCTTAAGCGGGGGGACCTACACCGGGGAGCTGTTTTTT. The encoded protein is CASSLSGGTYTGELFF. The chain recombines TRBV5-1 with TRBJ2-2; the match to TRBD2 covers 9 bases. CDR1 SGHRS and CDR2 YFSETQ come from the germline V gene. V dropped 2 bases and J dropped 3; count of bases not matched to a gene: 5. This CDR3 is 16 amino acids long.

The chain combines TRBV2 with TRBJ1-6, with D hard to call. CDR1 and CDR2 from the germline V gene are SNHLY and FYNNEI. CDR3 length: 14 residues. V was shortened by 7 bases and J by 7 bases, with 14 bases between the two germline ends. CDR3 sequence (DNA): TGTGCCAGCACCCAATGGGGAGGCAATTCACCCCTCCACTTT. Translated, it gives CASTQWGGNSPLHF.

Note on this clone: Within the sample, other DNA sequences also encode this same CDR3. The chain carries TRBV6-2 or TRBV6-3 and TRBJ2-1; D is unresolved. V shed 2 bases and J shed 3 bases, with 5 bases lying between them. The CDR3 runs 13 residues. Germline lookup yields CDR1 MNHEY and CDR2 SVGEGT. DNA of the CDR3: TGTGCCAGCAGTTACACATACTACAATGAGCAGTTCTTC. Its protein is CASSYTYYNEQFF.

The V call is TRBV6-5, the J call TRBJ1-2; D may be TRBD1 (5 bases). V lost 6 bases and J 4 bases, leaving 12 bases between the germline ends. CDR1 and CDR2 (germline): MNHEY, SVGAGI. CDR3 length: 13 residues. The CDR3 DNA sequence: TGTGCCAGCAGGGACGGGACGCGCTATGGCTACACCTTC. Its translation is CASRDGTRYGYTF.

The rearrangement uses TRBV11-2 and TRBJ1-4, with a tentative D call TRBD1 (5 bases). The CDR3 is 15 amino acids. Trimming took 0 bases from V and 4 from J, leaving 9 bases between them. CDR1 is SGHAT, CDR2 FQNNGV, per germline. Written as DNA, the CDR3 is TGTGCCAGCAGCTTAGAGGGACCGCGTAATGAAAAACTGTTTTTT. Its protein product is CASSLEGPRNEKLFF.